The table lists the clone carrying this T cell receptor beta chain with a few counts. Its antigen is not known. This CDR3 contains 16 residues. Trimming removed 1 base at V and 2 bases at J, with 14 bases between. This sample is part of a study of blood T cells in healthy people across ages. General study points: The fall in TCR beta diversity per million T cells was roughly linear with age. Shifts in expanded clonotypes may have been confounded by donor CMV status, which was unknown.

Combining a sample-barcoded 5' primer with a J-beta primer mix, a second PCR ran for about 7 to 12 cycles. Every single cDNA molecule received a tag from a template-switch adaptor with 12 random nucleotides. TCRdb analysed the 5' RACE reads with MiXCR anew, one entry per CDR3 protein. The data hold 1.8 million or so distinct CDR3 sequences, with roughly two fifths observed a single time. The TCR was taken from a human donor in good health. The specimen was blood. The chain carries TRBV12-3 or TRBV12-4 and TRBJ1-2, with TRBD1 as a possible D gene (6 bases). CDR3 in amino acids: CASSLVSGVFNYGYTF. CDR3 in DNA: TGTGCCAGCAGTTTAGTTTCAGGGGTCTTCAACTATGGCTACACCTTC.